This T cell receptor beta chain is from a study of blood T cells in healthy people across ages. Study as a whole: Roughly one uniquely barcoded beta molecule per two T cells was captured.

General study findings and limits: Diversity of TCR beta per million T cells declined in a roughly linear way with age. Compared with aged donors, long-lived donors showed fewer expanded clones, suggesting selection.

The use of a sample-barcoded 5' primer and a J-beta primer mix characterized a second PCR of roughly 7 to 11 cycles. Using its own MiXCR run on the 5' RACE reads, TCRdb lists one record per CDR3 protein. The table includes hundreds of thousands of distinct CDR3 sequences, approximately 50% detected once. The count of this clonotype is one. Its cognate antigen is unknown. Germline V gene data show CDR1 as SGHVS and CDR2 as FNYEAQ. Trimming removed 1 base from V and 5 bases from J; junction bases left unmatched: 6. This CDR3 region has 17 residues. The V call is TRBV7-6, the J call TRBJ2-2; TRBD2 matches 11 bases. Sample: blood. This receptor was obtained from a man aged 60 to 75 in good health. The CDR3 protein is CASSLGGTSGPTGELFF. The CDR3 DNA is TGTGCCAGCAGCTTAGGAGGGACTAGCGGACCTACCGGGGAGCTGTTTTTT.